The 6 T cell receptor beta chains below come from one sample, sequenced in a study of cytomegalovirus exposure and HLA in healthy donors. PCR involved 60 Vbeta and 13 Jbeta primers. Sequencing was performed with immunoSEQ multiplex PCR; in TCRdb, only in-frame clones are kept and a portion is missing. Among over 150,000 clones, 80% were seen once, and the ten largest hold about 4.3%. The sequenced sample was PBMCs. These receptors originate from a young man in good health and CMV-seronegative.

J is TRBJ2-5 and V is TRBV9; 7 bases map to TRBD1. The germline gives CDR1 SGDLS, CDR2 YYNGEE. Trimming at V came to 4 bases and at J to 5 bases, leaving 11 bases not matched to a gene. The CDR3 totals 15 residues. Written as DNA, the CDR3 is TGTGCCAGCAGCCCGTCGACAGGGCTGGGGGAGACCCAGTACTTC. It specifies CASSPSTGLGETQYF.

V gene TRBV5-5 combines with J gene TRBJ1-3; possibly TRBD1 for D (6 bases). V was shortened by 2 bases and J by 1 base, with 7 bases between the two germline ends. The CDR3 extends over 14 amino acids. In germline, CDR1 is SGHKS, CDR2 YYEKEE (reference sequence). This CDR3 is CASSLTGSGNTIYF. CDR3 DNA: TGTGCCAGCAGCTTAACAGGGTCTGGAAACACCATATATTTT.

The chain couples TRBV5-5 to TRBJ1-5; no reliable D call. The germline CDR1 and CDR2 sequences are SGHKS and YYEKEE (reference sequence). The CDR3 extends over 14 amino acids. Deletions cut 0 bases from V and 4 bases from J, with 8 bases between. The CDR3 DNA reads TGTGCCAGCAGCTTGGTATCTGTGAATCAGCCCCAGCATTTT. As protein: CASSLVSVNQPQHF.

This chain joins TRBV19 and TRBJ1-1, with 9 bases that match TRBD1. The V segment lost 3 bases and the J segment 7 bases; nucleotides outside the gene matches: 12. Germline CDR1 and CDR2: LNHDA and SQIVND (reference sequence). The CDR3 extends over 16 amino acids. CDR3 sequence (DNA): TGTGCCAGTAGTATCCTTCCCCTCGCGGGACAGGGTGAAGCTTTCTTT. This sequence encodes CASSILPLAGQGEAFF.

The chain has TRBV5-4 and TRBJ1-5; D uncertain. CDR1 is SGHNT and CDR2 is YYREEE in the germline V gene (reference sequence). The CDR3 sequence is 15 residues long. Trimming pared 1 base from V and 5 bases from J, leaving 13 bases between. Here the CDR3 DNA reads TGTGCCAGCAGCTTGCTTAGGACTGCAGATCAGCCCCAGCATTTT. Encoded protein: CASSLLRTADQPQHF.

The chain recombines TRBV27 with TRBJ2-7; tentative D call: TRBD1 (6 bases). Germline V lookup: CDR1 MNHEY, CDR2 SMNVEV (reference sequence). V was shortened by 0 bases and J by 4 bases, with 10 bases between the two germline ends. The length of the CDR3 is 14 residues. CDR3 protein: CASSLSDTGYEQYF. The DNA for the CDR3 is TGTGCCAGCAGTTTATCGGACACAGGGTACGAGCAGTACTTC.